The 14 T cell receptor beta chains below come from one sample, sequenced in a study of T cells in Graves' hyperthyroidism and ophthalmopathy. RNA transcripts served as the template for amplifying TCR beta CDR3 regions. The TCR CDR3 was amplified in a first-round RT-PCR using the HTBI primer set. MiXCR, run by TCRdb on the multiplex PCR reads, gives a single entry per CDR3 protein. The sample comprises roughly 420,000 distinct CDR3 sequences, less than 20% of which are singletons, and approximately 7.5% rests with the top ten. Sequencing used blood. The receptors here all came from a woman under 30 with Graves' hyperthyroidism.

The genes are TRBV18 and TRBJ2-4; 9 bases align to TRBD1. Germline V gives CDR1 KGHSH, CDR2 LQKENI. The CDR3 has 14 residues. Unmatched junction bases numbered 6, after V lost 6 bases and J lost 6 bases. The CDR3 loop is CASSPTGGLNIQYF. The CDR3 DNA follows: TGTGCCAGCTCGCCGACAGGGGGGTTAAACATTCAGTACTTC.

This clonotype was recorded at least ten times. The rearrangement uses TRBV7-3 and TRBJ2-7; 9 nucleotides match TRBD1. J gave up 2 bases and V 5 bases, and 7 bases lay outside the gene matches. CDR3 size: 15 residues. Germline V lookup: CDR1 SGHTA, CDR2 FQGTGA. The CDR3: CASSAPDRGAYEQYF. In DNA, the CDR3 is TGTGCCAGCAGCGCCCCGGACAGGGGCGCCTACGAGCAGTACTTC. The entire variable domain, with the rest obtained from reference TRBV7-3 and TRBJ2-7, is as follows: GAGVSQTPSNKVTEKGKYVELRCDPISGHTALYWYRQSLGQGPEFLIYFQGTGAADDSGLPNDRFFAVRPEGSVSTLKIQRTERGDSAVYLCASSAPDRGAYEQYFGPGTRLTVT.

This clonotype was detected ten times or more. The CDR3 spells CASSTKRGTDTQYF. The CDR3 nucleotides are TGTGCCAGCAGCACTAAGAGGGGAACAGATACGCAGTATTTT. The chain is built from TRBV7-9 and TRBJ2-3, with D perhaps assigned TRBD1 or TRBD2 (5 bases each). Germline V lookup: CDR1 SEHNR, CDR2 FQNEAQ (reference sequence). Trimming took off 5 bases at V and 3 bases at J, with 12 bases between the two ends. The CDR3 sequence is 14 residues long.

The rearrangement joins TRBV5-1 to TRBJ2-5, with 15 bases matching TRBD2. CDR1 and CDR2 from the germline V gene are SGHRS and YFSETQ. V gave up 4 bases and J gave up 1 base; unmatched junction bases: 8. This CDR3 is 18 amino acids long. CDR3 in amino acids: CASSPRGLAGGPQETQYF. CDR3 DNA sequence: TGCGCCAGCAGCCCGAGGGGACTAGCGGGAGGCCCCCAAGAGACCCAGTACTTC.

This chain joins TRBV9 and TRBJ2-2; 14 positions match TRBD2. The CDR3 runs to 17 residues. V was pared by 5 bases and J by 6 bases, with 9 bases of the junction left unmatched. CDR1 and CDR2 from the germline V gene are SGDLS and YYNGEE. CDR3 region: CASRRLAGGPGAGELFF. For the CDR3, the DNA is TGTGCCAGCAGGAGACTAGCGGGGGGGCCCGGCGCCGGGGAGCTGTTTTTT.

This clonotype was detected many times. This sequence joins TRBV28 and TRBJ1-4; D perhaps matches TRBD1 (5 bases). Per germline, CDR1 MDHEN and CDR2 SYDVKM. The CDR3 loop spans 15 amino acids. The ends were cut back, 1 base at V and 7 bases at J, with 13 bases in the middle. The CDR3 is CASSLYQAGGEKLFF. In DNA form, the CDR3 reads TGTGCCAGCAGTTTATACCAGGCTGGGGGTGAAAAACTGTTTTTT.

This clonotype showed up just once. The rearrangement uses TRBV20-1 and TRBJ1-6; 9 bases map to TRBD1. This CDR3 comprises 16 residues. CDR1 and CDR2 (germline): DFQATT, SNEGSKA (reference sequence). V lost 1 base and J lost 8; bases outside the gene matches: 9. The CDR3 loop reads CSARAGTGRGDSPLHF. DNA for the CDR3: TGCAGTGCTAGAGCCGGGACAGGGAGAGGGGATTCACCCCTCCACTTT.

This clonotype was seen ten or more times. This chain joins TRBV11-2 and TRBJ2-6; D is uncertain. Germline V gene sequence: CDR1 SGHAT, CDR2 FQNNGV. Trimming pared 0 bases from V and 0 bases from J, leaving 6 bases between. The CDR3 sequence is 16 residues long. The CDR3 loop is CASSLDRTSGANVLTF. CDR3 DNA: TGTGCCAGCAGCTTAGATCGGACCTCTGGGGCCAACGTCCTGACTTTC.

There are many counts of this clonotype. This rearrangement joins TRBV20-1 to TRBJ1-5; D uncertain. The CDR3 consists of 15 residues. V gave up 6 bases and J gave up 7 bases, with 22 bases separating them. Germline CDR1 and CDR2: DFQATT and SNEGSKA (reference sequence). Written as DNA, the CDR3 is TGCAGTGCCGCAGCCTGGGGAGGGTTTGGACAGCCCCAGCATTTT. This translates into CSAAAWGGFGQPQHF.

This clonotype has at least ten counts. V gene TRBV7-2 combines with J gene TRBJ1-2; D is uncertain. The V and J ends lost 0 bases and 5 bases respectively, with 13 bases between them. The CDR3 covers 15 residues. Germline V gene lookup returns CDR1 SGHTA and CDR2 FQGNSA. This CDR3 reads CASSLAHRSPYGYTF. For the CDR3, the DNA is TGTGCCAGCAGCTTAGCGCACAGATCCCCTTATGGCTACACCTTC.

In its sample, this clonotype was seen a few times. V gene TRBV6-2 or TRBV6-3 combines with J gene TRBJ2-2; TRBD1 agrees at 7 bases. The germline V gene encodes CDR1 MNHEY and CDR2 SVGEGT. The CDR3 sequence is 16 residues long. The trim removed 4 bases at V and 1 base at J, leaving 6 bases unmatched. The CDR3 here is CASSSEGGLNTGELFF. DNA for the CDR3: TGTGCCAGCAGTTCCGAAGGGGGCTTGAACACCGGGGAGCTGTTTTTT.

This clonotype has a count of ten or more. The genes are TRBV12-3 or TRBV12-4 and TRBJ2-5; D is unclear. The V end was cut by 3 bases, the J end by 5 bases, with 13 bases between. The CDR3 has 14 amino acids. CDR3 residues: CASSLAGPKETQYF. As DNA, the CDR3 is TGTGCCAGCAGTTTGGCCGGGCCAAAGGAGACCCAGTACTTC.

This clonotype appeared a few times. The chain couples TRBV27 to TRBJ2-1, with D perhaps matching TRBD1 or TRBD2 (5 bases each). V gave up 0 bases and J gave up 10 bases, with 16 bases separating them. This CDR3 comprises 15 residues. Per germline, CDR1 MNHEY and CDR2 SMNVEV (reference sequence). For the CDR3, the DNA is TGTGCCAGCAGTTTATCCCCCGGGGCCACGGGGGAGCAGTTCTTC. Protein sequence: CASSLSPGATGEQFF.

The table lists this clonotype with a few counts. Compared with germline, one end of the junction differs, possibly owing to a read error. The V gene is TRBV7-9, the J gene TRBJ1-1; D is possibly TRBD1 (5 bases). This CDR3 contains 15 residues. From germline, CDR1 is SEHNR and CDR2 FQNEAQ (reference sequence). CDR3 DNA: TGTGCCAGCACCCAAGGAGGCAGGGTGAACACTGAAGCTCTCTTT. Its protein product is CASTQGGRVNTEALF.